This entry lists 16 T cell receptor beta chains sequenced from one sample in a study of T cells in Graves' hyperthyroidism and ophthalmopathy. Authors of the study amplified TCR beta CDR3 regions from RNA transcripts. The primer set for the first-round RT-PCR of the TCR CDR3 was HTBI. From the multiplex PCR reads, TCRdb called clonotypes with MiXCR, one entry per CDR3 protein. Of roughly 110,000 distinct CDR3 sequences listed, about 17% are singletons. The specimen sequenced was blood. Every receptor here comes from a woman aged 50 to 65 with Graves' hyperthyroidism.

The CDR3 DNA follows: TGTGCCAGCAGTCAAGACAGCCTTGAAGCTTTCTTT. Protein sequence: CASSQDSLEAFF. The chain combines TRBV2 with TRBJ1-1; weak D call: TRBD1 (5 bases). The length of the CDR3 is 12 residues. Germline V gene data show CDR1 as SNHLY and CDR2 as FYNNEI. V was pared by 5 bases and J by 7 bases, with 11 bases between.

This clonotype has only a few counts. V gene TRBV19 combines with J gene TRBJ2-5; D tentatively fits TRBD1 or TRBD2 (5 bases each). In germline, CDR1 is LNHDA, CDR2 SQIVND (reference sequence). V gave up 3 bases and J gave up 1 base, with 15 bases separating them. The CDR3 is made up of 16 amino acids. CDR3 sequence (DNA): TGTGCCAGTAGTATTGGGCAGGGAGCCCTCCAAGAGACCCAGTACTTC. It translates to CASSIGQGALQETQYF.

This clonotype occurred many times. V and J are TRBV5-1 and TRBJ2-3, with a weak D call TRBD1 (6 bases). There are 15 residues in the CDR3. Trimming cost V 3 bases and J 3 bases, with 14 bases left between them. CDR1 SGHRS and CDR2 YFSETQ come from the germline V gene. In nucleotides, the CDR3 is TGCGCCAGCAGCTCACAGGGAGTTTGGACAGATACGCAGTATTTT. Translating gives CASSSQGVWTDTQYF. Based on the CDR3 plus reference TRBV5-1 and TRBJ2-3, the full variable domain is KAGVTQTPRYLIKTRGQQVTLSCSPISGHRSVSWYQQTPGQGLQFLFEYFSETQRNKGNFPGRFSGRQFSNSRSEMNVSTLELGDSALYLCASSSQGVWTDTQYFGPGTRLTVL.

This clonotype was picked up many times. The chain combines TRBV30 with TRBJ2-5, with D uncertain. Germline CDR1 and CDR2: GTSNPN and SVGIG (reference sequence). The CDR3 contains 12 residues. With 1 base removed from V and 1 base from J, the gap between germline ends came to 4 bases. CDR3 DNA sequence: TGTGCCTGGAGTGGCTCCCAAGAGACCCAGTACTTC. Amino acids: CAWSGSQETQYF.

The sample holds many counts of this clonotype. The CDR3 coding sequence is TGCGCCAGCGGGCGAATCCAAGAGACCCAGTACTTC. As protein: CASGRIQETQYF. This chain joins TRBV10-2 and TRBJ2-5, with unresolved D. V was trimmed by 8 bases and J by 1 base, leaving 8 bases between them. This CDR3 contains 12 residues. CDR1 is WSHSY and CDR2 is SAAADI in the germline V gene.

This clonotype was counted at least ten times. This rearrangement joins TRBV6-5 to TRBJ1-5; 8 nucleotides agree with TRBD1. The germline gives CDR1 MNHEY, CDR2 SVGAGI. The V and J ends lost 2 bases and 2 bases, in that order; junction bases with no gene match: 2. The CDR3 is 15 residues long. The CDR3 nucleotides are TGTGCCAGCAGTTACGTGGACAGGGGCAATCAGCCCCAGCATTTT. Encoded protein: CASSYVDRGNQPQHF.

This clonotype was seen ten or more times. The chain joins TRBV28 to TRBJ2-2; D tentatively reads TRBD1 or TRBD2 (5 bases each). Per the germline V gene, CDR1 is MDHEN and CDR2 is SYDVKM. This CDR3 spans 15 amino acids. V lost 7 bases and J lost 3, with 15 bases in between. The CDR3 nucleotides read TGTGCCAGCACCCTTCTAGGGACCCACACCGGGGAGCTGTTTTTT. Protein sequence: CASTLLGTHTGELFF. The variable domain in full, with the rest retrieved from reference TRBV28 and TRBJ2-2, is DVKVTQSSRYLVKRTGEKVFLECVQDMDHENMFWYRQDPGLGLRLIYFSYDVKMKEKGDIPEGYSVSREKKERFSLILESASTNQTSMYLCASTLLGTHTGELFFGEGSRLTVL.

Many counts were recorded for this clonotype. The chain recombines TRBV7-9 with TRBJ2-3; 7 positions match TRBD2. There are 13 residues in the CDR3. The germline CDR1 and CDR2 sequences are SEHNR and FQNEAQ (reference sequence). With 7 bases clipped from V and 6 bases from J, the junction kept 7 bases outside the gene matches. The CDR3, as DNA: TGTGCCAGCACGGCGGGAGAAAAGGATACGCAGTATTTT. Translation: CASTAGEKDTQYF.

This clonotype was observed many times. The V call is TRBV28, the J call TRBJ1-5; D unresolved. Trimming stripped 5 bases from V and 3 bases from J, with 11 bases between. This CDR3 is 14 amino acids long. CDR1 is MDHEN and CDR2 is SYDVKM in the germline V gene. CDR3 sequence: CASSPVGPNQPQHF. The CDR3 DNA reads TGTGCCAGCAGTCCCGTCGGACCCAATCAGCCCCAGCATTTT.

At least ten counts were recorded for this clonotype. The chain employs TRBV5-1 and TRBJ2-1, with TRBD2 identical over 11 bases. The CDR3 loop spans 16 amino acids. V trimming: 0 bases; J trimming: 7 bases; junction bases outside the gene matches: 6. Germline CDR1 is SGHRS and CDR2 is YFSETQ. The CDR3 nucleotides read TGCGCCAGCAGCTTGGATCGGCTAGCGGGAGGAAATGAGCAGTTCTTC. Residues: CASSLDRLAGGNEQFF.

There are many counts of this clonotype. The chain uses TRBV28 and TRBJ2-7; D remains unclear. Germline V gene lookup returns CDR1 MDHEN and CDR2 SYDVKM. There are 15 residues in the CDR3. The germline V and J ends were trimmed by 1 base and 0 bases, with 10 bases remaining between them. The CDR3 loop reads CASSLSDGYSYEQYF. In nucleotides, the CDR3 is TGTGCCAGCAGTTTATCAGACGGATACTCCTACGAGCAGTACTTC.

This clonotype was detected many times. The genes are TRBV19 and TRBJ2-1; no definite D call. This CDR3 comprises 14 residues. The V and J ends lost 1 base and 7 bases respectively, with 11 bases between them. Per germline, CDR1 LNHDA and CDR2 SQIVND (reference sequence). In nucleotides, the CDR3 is TGTGCCAGTAGTATAGCTGGCTATTCGAATGAGCAGTTCTTC. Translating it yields CASSIAGYSNEQFF.

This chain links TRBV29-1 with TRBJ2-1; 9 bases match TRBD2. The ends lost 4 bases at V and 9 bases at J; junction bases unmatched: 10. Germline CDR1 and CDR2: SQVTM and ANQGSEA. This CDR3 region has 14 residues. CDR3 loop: CSVGSAGGLSEQFF. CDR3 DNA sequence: TGCAGCGTTGGAAGTGCGGGAGGGCTTAGTGAGCAGTTCTTC.

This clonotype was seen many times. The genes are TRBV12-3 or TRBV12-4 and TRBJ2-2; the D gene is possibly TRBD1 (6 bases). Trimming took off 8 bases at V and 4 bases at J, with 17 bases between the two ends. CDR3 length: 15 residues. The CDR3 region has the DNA TGTGCCAGCGACCGGCAGGGGTTTGGCACCGGGGAGCTGTTTTTT. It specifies CASDRQGFGTGELFF.

CDR3 amino acids: CASSLYSGSNEQFF. As DNA, the CDR3 is TGTGCCAGCAGTTTATATAGCGGGAGCAATGAGCAGTTCTTC. J is TRBJ2-1 and V is TRBV12-3 or TRBV12-4; the match to TRBD2 covers 9 bases. With V trimmed by 2 bases and J by 6 bases, 2 bases remained unmatched. The CDR3 covers 14 residues.

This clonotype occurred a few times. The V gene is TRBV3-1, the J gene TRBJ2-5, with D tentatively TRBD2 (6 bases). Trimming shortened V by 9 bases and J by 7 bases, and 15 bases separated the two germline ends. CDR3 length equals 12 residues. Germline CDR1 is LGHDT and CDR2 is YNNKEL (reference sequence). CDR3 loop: CASWSGEGTQYF. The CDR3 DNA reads TGTGCCAGTTGGTCGGGAGAGGGGACCCAGTACTTC.